Included here is one T cell receptor (beta chain) sequence, with context. This specimen belongs to a study of T cells in Graves' hyperthyroidism and ophthalmopathy. This CDR3 comprises 18 residues. V lost 3 bases and J lost 0; bases outside the gene matches: 7. Germline values: CDR1 KGHDR, CDR2 SFDVKD. Authors of the study amplified TCR beta CDR3 regions from RNA transcripts. RT-PCR in the first round (using the HTBI primer set) targeted the TCR CDR3. TCRdb fed the multiplex PCR reads into MiXCR, producing one record per CDR3 protein. The table records some 380,000 distinct CDR3 sequences, roughly 12% of them present only once.

What was sequenced was blood. This chain connects TRBV24-1 to TRBJ2-6; 7 positions agree with TRBD1. The sequence derives from a man aged 25 to 40 with Graves' hyperthyroidism that later progressed to Graves' ophthalmopathy. The CDR3 here is CATSDPLTGSSGANVLTF. The CDR3 DNA sequence: TGTGCCACCAGTGATCCTCTGACAGGGTCCTCTGGGGCCAACGTCCTGACTTTC.